This record looks at one T cell receptor beta chain sequence and its context. As originally analysed: Estimation of nucleated cell counts relied on the amplification of reference gene primers. The repertoire was sequenced with immunoSEQ multiplex PCR; TCRdb's copy has only in-frame clones and lacks some. That table furnishes V, J and clone size, whereas the DNA furnished D and trimming. Of over 200,000 clones listed, 88% were seen once; the top ten hold around 2.8%. Per germline, CDR1 LNHDA and CDR2 SQIVND (reference sequence). Germline trimming cut 5 bases from V and 4 bases from J; bases unmatched to any gene: 7. This CDR3 spans 16 amino acids. The sample is drawn from a study of blood T cell repertoires in COVID-19. Study at large: T cells, B-cell-depleted T cells, or PBMCs supplied cDNA or gDNA.

Specimen: peripheral blood. The sequence came from a woman aged 55-70 years with acute or convalescent COVID-19. The chain recombines TRBV19 with TRBJ2-3; 12 nucleotides align to TRBD2. The CDR3 here is CASSGGGLAGPDTQYF. CDR3 DNA: TGTGCCAGTAGTGGCGGAGGACTAGCGGGGCCAGATACGCAGTATTTT. The entire variable domain, with the rest obtained from reference TRBV19 and TRBJ2-3, is as follows: DGGITQSPKYLFRKEGQNVTLSCEQNLNHDAMYWYRQDPGQGLRLIYYSQIVNDFQKGDIAEGYSVSREKKESFPLTVTSAQKNPTAFYLCASSGGGLAGPDTQYFGPGTRLTVL.